This T cell receptor beta chain emerged from a study of cytomegalovirus exposure and HLA in healthy donors. Study conclusions and caveats: Cytomegalovirus association was assigned to approximately 180 TCR beta chains. Diagnosis of cytomegalovirus status made by the classifier reportedly showed high specificity and sensitivity.

Method: immunoSEQ multiplex PCR; TCRdb's copy keeps in-frame clones and lacks some. The sample yields roughly 73,000 clones, approximately 95% seen once. A word on this clone: The antigen remains unidentified.

The donors were members of the approximately 120-subject validation cohort (separate from the roughly 680-subject first cohort). The CDR3 totals 17 residues. Germline V lookup: CDR1 LGHNA, CDR2 YNFKEQ. V was clipped by 3 bases and J by 3 bases, with 20 bases between them. Sequenced sample: PBMCs. The TCR sequence derives from a man younger than 35 in good health and CMV-seronegative. This chain connects TRBV4-2 to TRBJ1-2, with D possibly matching TRBD1 (6 bases). The CDR3 sequence: CASSQEAGTTVYYGYTF. As DNA, the CDR3 is TGTGCCAGCAGCCAGGAGGCCGGGACAACCGTTTACTATGGCTACACCTTC.